The sequence of this T cell receptor beta chain was determined in a study of identical twins. There are a few counts of this clonotype. Its specificity is not known. The CDR3 runs to 16 residues. CDR1 is SQVTM and CDR2 is ANQGSEA in the germline V gene. V was trimmed by 4 bases and J by 2 bases, leaving 21 bases between them. From the 5' RACE reads, TCRdb called clonotypes with MiXCR, one entry per CDR3 protein. The sample contains roughly 770,000 distinct CDR3 sequences, 15% to 20% of which appear only once. Study-wide findings and caveats: Within beta out-of-frame sequences, the excess sharing observed between twins was weaker. Low generation probability was overrepresented in out-of-frame alpha sequences shared by twins. Abundant cord blood beta clonotypes carried fewer insertions; memory repertoires showed none.

These same data were also listed under a study on T cells expressing NK-cell markers. That paper notes: Top CD8+ clonotypes included the dominant CD3+CD56+NKG2C+ clonotypes in 6 or 7 donors.

The material sequenced was PBMCs. V is TRBV29-1 and J is TRBJ2-7; weak D call: TRBD1 (6 bases). This receptor was taken from a woman aged 18-35 years in good health. CDR3 residues: CSVALGAGVGAYEQYF. CDR3 bases: TGCAGCGTTGCATTGGGGGCCGGCGTGGGGGCCTACGAGCAGTACTTC.